This T cell receptor (beta chain) derives from a study of cytomegalovirus exposure and HLA in healthy donors. Of note for this clone: The antigen remains undetermined.

The germline V and J ends were trimmed by 5 bases and 0 bases, with 5 bases remaining between them. CDR3 length: 13 amino acids. CDR1 is MNHEY and CDR2 is SMNVEV in the germline V gene (reference sequence). General study findings and limits: With high specificity and sensitivity, the classifier reportedly diagnosed cytomegalovirus status. Specificity of three CMV-associated chains for CMV antigens was verified in vitro.

TCRdb's copy holds only in-frame clones and misses some; the assay was immunoSEQ multiplex PCR. In the table there are some 210,000 clones, 70% to 90% of which are singletons. The sample consisted of PBMCs. The clonotype was recovered from a woman between 18 and 29 years old in good health and CMV-seronegative. This chain links TRBV27 with TRBJ2-1; D is undetermined. The CDR3, as DNA: TGTGCCAGCAGTACGAGCTCCTACAATGAGCAGTTCTTC. It specifies CASSTSSYNEQFF.